This record looks at one T cell receptor beta chain sequence and its context. The data were taken from a study of blood T cell repertoires in COVID-19. Germline V gene data show CDR1 as LNHDA and CDR2 as SQIVND (reference sequence). The CDR3 totals 15 residues. The V gene lost 7 bases and the J gene lost 3 bases, with 16 bases spanning the gap. In the study's own analysis: Nucleated cell counts were estimated from reference gene primer amplification. Clones were sequenced by immunoSEQ multiplex PCR, and TCRdb holds only the in-frame ones, with some missing. That table furnishes V, J and clone size, whereas the DNA furnished D and trimming. The sample comprises about 410,000 clones, about nine tenths of which are singletons, and 1.4% rests with the top ten.

What was sequenced was peripheral blood. The source is a woman aged 25 to 39 with active or convalescent COVID-19. The genes are TRBV19 and TRBJ1-5; D gene uncertain. This CDR3 reads CASTSPGVVNQPQHF. In DNA form, the CDR3 reads TGTGCCAGTACCTCCCCCGGGGTAGTCAATCAGCCCCAGCATTTT.